Listed below are T cell receptor beta chains from one sample, sequenced in a study of human T cells and chemical hapten exposure. MiXCR, run by TCRdb on the RACE reads, gives a single entry per CDR3 protein. The sample lists approximately 370,000 distinct CDR3 sequences; 4.5% to 7% were seen once. The material was whole blood, obtained in connection with sensitization to the hapten diphenylcyclopropenone (DPC). These receptors originate from a woman under 30 with alopecia areata. Some clones in this sample may be carry-over from other donors' samples. The CDR3 runs from the conserved cysteine through the conserved F or W. D genes are given only for firm matches. Size tells how often a clone was seen (once, few, many) or the class of an expanded clone, and some rows leave it out.

CDR3: CASSSTGQGAGGYTF
DNA: TGTGCCAGCAGCTCAACGGGACAGGGGGCAGGCGGCTACACCTTC
D: TRBD1
J: TRBJ1-2
V: TRBV7-6
size: many

CDR3: CASRNTWGAGEQFF
DNA: TGTGCCAGCAGGAACACCTGGGGGGCGGGTGAGCAGTTCTTC
D: .
J: TRBJ2-1
V: TRBV6-5
size: .

CDR3: CATRQALGETQYF
DNA: TGTGCCACACGACAGGCCCTCGGAGAGACCCAGTACTTC
D: .
J: TRBJ2-5
V: TRBV10-3
size: many

CDR3: CASSQDSGVSYEQYF
DNA: TGTGCCAGCAGCCAGGATAGCGGTGTCTCCTACGAGCAGTACTTC
D: .
J: TRBJ2-7
V: TRBV4-2
size: .

CDR3: CASSFEGLADTQYF
DNA: TGTGCCAGCAGCTTTGAGGGGTTAGCAGATACGCAGTATTTT
D: .
J: TRBJ2-3
V: TRBV25-1
size: .

CDR3: CSARVGGGTDTQYF
DNA: TGCAGTGCTAGAGTTGGCGGGGGCACAGATACGCAGTATTTT
D: .
J: TRBJ2-3
V: TRBV20-1
size: many

CDR3: CASRRQGTASYEQYF
DNA: TGTGCCAGCAGGCGGCAAGGGACAGCCTCCTACGAGCAGTACTTC
D: TRBD1
J: TRBJ2-7
V: TRBV6-2/TRBV6-3
size: many

CDR3: CASSYSYRRSEAFF
DNA: TGTGCCAGCAGTTACTCGTACCGCCGAAGTGAAGCTTTCTTT
D: .
J: TRBJ1-1
V: TRBV6-5
size: many

CDR3: CASSRTGTAYSNQPQHF
DNA: TGTGCCAGCAGTCGTACCGGGACAGCATATAGCAATCAGCCCCAGCATTTT
D: TRBD1
J: TRBJ1-5
V: TRBV7-2
size: .

CDR3: CASSVAITVGPYEQYF
DNA: TGTGCCAGCAGCGTAGCTATTACGGTCGGACCCTACGAGCAGTACTTC
D: .
J: TRBJ2-7
V: TRBV9
size: few

CDR3: CASSPGSGGPQETQYF
DNA: TGTGCCAGCAGCCCTGGGAGCGGGGGGCCCCAAGAGACCCAGTACTTC
D: TRBD2
J: TRBJ2-5
V: TRBV7-9
size: .

CDR3: CASSTLASGTDTQYF
DNA: TGTGCCAGCAGCACTCTAGCTAGCGGCACAGATACGCAGTATTTT
D: .
J: TRBJ2-3
V: TRBV3-1
size: .

CDR3: CASRLGDATYNEQFF
DNA: TGCGCCAGCAGGTTAGGGGACGCAACCTACAATGAGCAGTTCTTC
D: .
J: TRBJ2-1
V: TRBV5-1
size: .

CDR3: CASTTNWGGIFGYTF
DNA: TGTGCCAGCACCACAAACTGGGGGGGTATCTTTGGCTACACCTTC
D: .
J: TRBJ1-2
V: TRBV12-3/TRBV12-4
size: many

CDR3: CASSFYYRGPGQPQHF
DNA: TGTGCCAGCAGTTTTTACTACCGGGGGCCCGGGCAGCCCCAGCATTTT
D: .
J: TRBJ1-5
V: TRBV12-3/TRBV12-4
size: few

CDR3: CASSQEKQGAGGYTF
DNA: TGCGCCAGCAGCCAAGAAAAACAGGGGGCTGGAGGCTACACCTTC
D: TRBD1
J: TRBJ1-2
V: TRBV4-3
size: .

CDR3: CASSQAFNPENYLGTGELFF
DNA: TGCGCCAGCAGCCAAGCTTTTAATCCCGAAAACTACCTAGGGACCGGGGAGCTGTTTTTT
D: .
J: TRBJ2-2
V: TRBV4-3
size: many

CDR3: CARTRTGDPRGNQPQHF
DNA: TGTGCCAGAACTAGGACAGGCGATCCCCGGGGCAATCAGCCCCAGCATTTT
D: TRBD1
J: TRBJ1-5
V: TRBV6-2/TRBV6-3
size: .

CDR3: CATSDGSEAFF
DNA: TGTGCCACCAGTGACGGGTCTGAAGCTTTCTTT
D: .
J: TRBJ1-1
V: TRBV24-1
size: .

CDR3: CASSLTGGAQETQYF
DNA: TGTGCCAGCAGTTTAACGGGGGGGGCCCAAGAGACCCAGTACTTC
D: TRBD2
J: TRBJ2-5
V: TRBV27
size: few

CDR3: CASIGVPGASSSPYEQYF
DNA: TGTGCCAGCATTGGGGTCCCCGGCGCTTCTAGCTCCCCCTACGAGCAGTACTTC
D: .
J: TRBJ2-7
V: TRBV6-1
size: .

CDR3: CASSQGEIAGGRNIQYF
DNA: TGCGCCAGCAGCCAAGGAGAAATAGCGGGGGGCCGGAACATTCAGTACTTC
D: TRBD2
J: TRBJ2-4
V: TRBV4-1
size: few

CDR3: CASSSRQGSVSPLHF
DNA: TGTGCCAGCAGCTCTCGACAGGGGTCCGTCTCACCCCTCCACTTT
D: TRBD1
J: TRBJ1-6
V: TRBV12-3/TRBV12-4
size: .

CDR3: CASSSSTGGNNSPLHF
DNA: TGTGCCAGCAGTTCGTCGACAGGGGGAAATAATTCACCCCTCCACTTT
D: TRBD1
J: TRBJ1-6
V: TRBV6-5
size: few

CDR3: CSARGGRLGTQYF
DNA: TGCAGTGCTAGGGGGGGTCGCCTGGGGACCCAGTACTTC
D: .
J: TRBJ2-5
V: TRBV20-1
size: .

CDR3: CASSLEGGAGANVLTF
DNA: TGTGCCAGCAGCCTTGAGGGGGGTGCTGGGGCCAACGTCCTGACTTTC
D: .
J: TRBJ2-6
V: TRBV4-2
size: many

CDR3: CASSYSVLDGEDTQYF
DNA: TGTGCCAGCAGTTACTCAGTTCTGGACGGGGAAGATACGCAGTATTTT
D: .
J: TRBJ2-3
V: TRBV6-6
size: .

CDR3: CASSLTSGAPSTDTQYF
DNA: TGTGCCAGCAGCCTGACTAGCGGGGCACCTAGCACAGATACGCAGTATTTT
D: TRBD2
J: TRBJ2-3
V: TRBV6-1
size: few

CDR3: CASSFLPGIGRGEQYF
DNA: TGTGCCAGCAGTTTTCTGCCCGGTATCGGGCGCGGCGAGCAGTACTTC
D: .
J: TRBJ2-7
V: TRBV6-2/TRBV6-3
size: few

CDR3: CASSRPGLATMDTQYF
DNA: TGTGCCAGCAGCCGCCCGGGACTAGCGACGATGGATACGCAGTATTTT
D: TRBD2
J: TRBJ2-3
V: TRBV3-1
size: few